Below, 28 T cell receptor beta chains from the same sample are listed, as sequenced in a study of blood T cell repertoires in COVID-19. Libraries were prepared by immunoSEQ multiplex PCR; TCRdb keeps only in-frame clonotypes and omits some of them. The data contain roughly 200,000 clones, approximately 84% of them singletons. Sequencing input: peripheral blood. The receptor set was obtained from a woman older than 75 with acute or convalescent COVID-19.

The sample holds many counts of this clone. V and J are TRBV2 and TRBJ1-1, with a weak D call TRBD1 (5 bases). This CDR3 has 12 residues. Per the germline V gene, CDR1 is SNHLY and CDR2 is FYNNEI. V shed 2 bases and J shed 7 bases, with 8 bases lying between them. Written as DNA, the CDR3 is TGTGCCAGCAGTGAACGGGGGATTGAAGCTTTCTTT. This translates into CASSERGIEAFF.

The chain has TRBV6-5 and TRBJ1-4; 9 bases fit TRBD1. Germline lookup yields CDR1 MNHEY and CDR2 SVGAGI. The trim removed 8 bases at V and 8 bases at J, leaving 9 bases unmatched. The CDR3 spans 14 residues. CDR3 in DNA: TGTGCCAGCCATACCGGGACAGGGTTCGAAAAACTGTTTTTT. Residues: CASHTGTGFEKLFF.

The chain has TRBV2 and TRBJ1-6, with 7 bases aligning to TRBD1. CDR1 is SNHLY, CDR2 FYNNEI, per germline. The CDR3 loop spans 15 amino acids. The V and J ends lost 6 bases and 1 base, in that order; junction bases with no gene match: 3. The CDR3 region has the DNA TGTGCCAGCAGGGCCAGGGGGTCCTATAATTCACCCCTCCACTTT. Amino acid sequence: CASRARGSYNSPLHF.

The rearrangement joins TRBV7-2 to TRBJ1-1; D gene uncertain. The CDR3 covers 14 residues. From germline, CDR1 is SGHTA and CDR2 FQGNSA. Trimming cost V 3 bases and J 6 bases, with 14 bases left between them. The CDR3 here is CASSFSLRIPEAFF. Written as DNA, the CDR3 is TGTGCCAGCAGCTTTTCTCTCAGGATTCCTGAAGCTTTCTTT.

V usage is TRBV6-5 and J usage is TRBJ2-5; D is possibly TRBD1 (6 bases). The CDR3 is 14 amino acids. V was pared by 7 bases and J by 7 bases, with 19 bases between. Germline CDR1 is MNHEY and CDR2 is SVGAGI. The CDR3 here is CASTFADAQGTQYF. For the CDR3, the DNA is TGTGCCAGCACCTTCGCGGACGCACAGGGGACCCAGTACTTC.

In its sample, this clone was seen a few times. This chain links TRBV5-8 with TRBJ1-2, with 9 bases matching TRBD1. The CDR3 loop spans 16 amino acids. The J segment lost 4 bases and the V segment lost 4 bases, leaving 11 bases of the junction unmatched. Germline values: CDR1 SGHTS, CDR2 YDEGEE. CDR3 region: CASSRTGTGTFYGYTF. The CDR3 nucleotides read TGTGCCAGCAGCAGGACCGGGACAGGGACTTTCTATGGCTACACCTTC.

The chain couples TRBV5-1 to TRBJ1-4, with 9 positions matching TRBD1. Trimming took 6 bases from V and 8 from J; bases not matched to a gene: 8. CDR3 length equals 14 residues. Germline-derived CDR1 and CDR2 are SGHRS and YFSETQ. Written as DNA, the CDR3 is TGCGCCAGCAAAAGACAGGGGGAATGGGAAAAACTGTTTTTT. Translated, it gives CASKRQGEWEKLFF.

The chain links TRBV11-2 to TRBJ2-1, with TRBD2 identical over 8 bases. V dropped 5 bases and J dropped 6; count of bases not matched to a gene: 12. From germline, CDR1 is SGHAT and CDR2 FQNNGV. The CDR3 is 16 residues long. The CDR3 region is CASSRTGTGGPNEQFF. CDR3 coding DNA: TGTGCCAGCAGCCGGACCGGGACGGGAGGGCCCAATGAGCAGTTCTTC.

J is TRBJ2-7 and V is TRBV6-5; D possibly corresponds to TRBD2 (6 bases). Trimming left V 6 bases short and J 3 bases short, with 15 bases between. Germline CDR1 is MNHEY and CDR2 is SVGAGI. The CDR3 totals 14 residues. CDR3 protein: CASSLGRRVYEQYF. The CDR3 nucleotides read TGTGCCAGCAGCCTCGGGAGAAGGGTCTACGAGCAGTACTTC.

The V and J genes are TRBV19 and TRBJ1-3; D not certain. The CDR3 extends over 16 amino acids. Trimming shortened V by 3 bases and J by 0 bases, and 12 bases separated the two germline ends. Germline V gives CDR1 LNHDA, CDR2 SQIVND (reference sequence). The CDR3 sequence is CASSISHGLSGNTIYF. DNA for the CDR3: TGTGCCAGTAGTATTAGTCACGGTCTCTCTGGAAACACCATATATTTT.

The chain uses TRBV19 and TRBJ1-5; TRBD1 agrees at 9 bases. The CDR3 consists of 14 residues. CDR1 is LNHDA, CDR2 SQIVND, per germline (reference sequence). J lost 7 bases, V lost 5 bases, and 6 bases had no gene match. CDR3 bases: TGTGCCAGTAGTGAGACAGGGGGAAGACAGCCCCAGCATTTT. Its protein product is CASSETGGRQPQHF.

The chain has TRBV30 and TRBJ2-3; D ambiguous. The CDR3 consists of 13 residues. Germline CDR1 is GTSNPN and CDR2 is SVGIG (reference sequence). V lost 5 bases and J 1 base, leaving 10 bases between the germline ends. The CDR3 DNA sequence: TGTGCCTGGTCCAAGCTCCGCACAGATACGCAGTATTTT. As protein: CAWSKLRTDTQYF.

The chain uses TRBV6-6 and TRBJ2-7; D unresolved. The CDR3 spans 12 residues. V gave up 1 base and J gave up 3 bases, with 4 bases separating them. Germline V lookup: CDR1 MNHNY, CDR2 SVGAGI (reference sequence). CDR3 amino acids: CASSYFGYEQYF. CDR3 nucleotide sequence: TGTGCCAGCAGTTACTTCGGCTACGAGCAGTACTTC.

With regard to this clone: This sample includes further DNA sequences coding for the same CDR3. V gene TRBV4-3 combines with J gene TRBJ2-1; D call uncertain. The V end lost 4 bases, the J end lost 4 bases, and 14 bases lay between the germline ends. Germline V gene sequence: CDR1 LGHNA, CDR2 YSLEER. The CDR3 has 15 amino acids. As DNA, the CDR3 is TGCGCCAGCAGCCCTACCCGACTCGCATACAATGAGCAGTTCTTC. Its translation: CASSPTRLAYNEQFF.

V gene TRBV28 combines with J gene TRBJ1-4; 11 nucleotides align to TRBD1. V lost 3 bases and J lost 10; bases outside the gene matches: 7. CDR1 and CDR2 from the germline V gene are MDHEN and SYDVKM. The CDR3 length is 15 residues. CDR3 region: CASSFQDRGPGKLFF. The CDR3 DNA reads as TGTGCCAGCAGTTTCCAGGACAGGGGGCCCGGAAAACTGTTTTTT. Together with reference TRBV28 and TRBJ1-4, the CDR3 gives the full variable domain: DVKVTQSSRYLVKRTGEKVFLECVQDMDHENMFWYRQDPGLGLRLIYFSYDVKMKEKGDIPEGYSVSREKKERFSLILESASTNQTSMYLCASSFQDRGPGKLFFGSGTQLSVL.

This clone was picked up a small number of times. The V and J genes are TRBV10-2 and TRBJ1-4; D perhaps matches TRBD1 (6 bases). Germline CDR1 is WSHSY and CDR2 is SAAADI. CDR3 length equals 13 residues. Trimming took 7 bases from V and 9 from J, leaving 15 bases between them. The CDR3 is CASTKDSQQKLFF. CDR3 coding DNA: TGCGCCAGCACCAAGGACAGCCAACAAAAACTGTTTTTT.

The chain carries TRBV7-3 and TRBJ2-7, with TRBD1 matching 12 bases. The junction had 10 bases not matched to a gene; V was cut back by 1 base and J by 6 bases. CDR3 size: 17 residues. The germline CDR1 and CDR2 sequences are SGHTA and FQGTGA. In DNA, the CDR3 is TGTGCCAGCAGCTTAAATCCCCCCGGGACAGGGGGCTCCGAGCAGTACTTC. Its translation: CASSLNPPGTGGSEQYF.

With regard to this clone: The same CDR3 arises from other DNA sequences in this sample as well. The rearrangement links TRBV5-1 to TRBJ1-2; D gene ambiguous. Deletions cut 5 bases from V and 1 base from J, with 9 bases between. In germline, CDR1 is SGHRS, CDR2 YFSETQ. There are 13 residues in the CDR3. The DNA for the CDR3 is TGCGCCAGCAGACTATTGGTTAACTATGGCTACACCTTC. It translates to CASRLLVNYGYTF.

This clone showed up just once. The chain links TRBV15 to TRBJ1-4, with D unclear. The CDR3 consists of 13 residues. Trimming took 6 bases from V and 2 from J, leaving 7 bases between them. Germline CDR1 reads LNHNV; CDR2 reads YYDKDF (reference sequence). CDR3 amino acids: CATSLQTNEKLFF. The DNA for the CDR3 is TGTGCCACCAGTCTTCAGACTAATGAAAAACTGTTTTTT.

V and J are TRBV19 and TRBJ1-5; no definite D call. Germline lookup yields CDR1 LNHDA and CDR2 SQIVND (reference sequence). The length of the CDR3 is 16 residues. V was shortened by 1 base and J by 4 bases, with 14 bases between the two germline ends. As DNA, the CDR3 is TGTGCCAGTAGTATAGTCCCCAGCAGGTTTAATCAGCCCCAGCATTTT. Its translation is CASSIVPSRFNQPQHF.

This clone has just one count. The chain has TRBV4-3 and TRBJ2-2; the D is unclear. V lost 4 bases and J 0 bases, leaving 15 bases between the germline ends. The CDR3 length is 17 residues. Per germline, CDR1 LGHNA and CDR2 YSLEER. The CDR3 region is CASSPAPLGANTGELFF. The CDR3 coding sequence is TGCGCCAGCAGCCCAGCCCCCCTAGGAGCGAACACCGGGGAGCTGTTTTTT.

This clone has just a few counts. The V call is TRBV29-1, the J call TRBJ1-1, with TRBD1 matching over 7 bases. The V gene end was trimmed by 7 bases and the J gene end by 6 bases; junction bases not matched to a gene: 11. The CDR3 contains 13 residues. Germline V gene lookup returns CDR1 SQVTM and CDR2 ANQGSEA. In DNA, the CDR3 is TGCAGCGCCCTGACAGGGACGGGACCTGAAGCTTTCTTT. Translating gives CSALTGTGPEAFF.

V and J are TRBV27 and TRBJ1-1; TRBD1 agrees at 9 bases. The germline V gene has CDR1 MNHEY and CDR2 SMNVEV (reference sequence). This CDR3 region has 16 residues. The V and J ends lost 5 bases and 0 bases, in that order; junction bases with no gene match: 7. CDR3 amino acids: CASSRPGTGLNTEAFF. The CDR3 nucleotides are TGTGCCAGCAGTCGTCCCGGGACAGGGTTGAACACTGAAGCTTTCTTT.

This chain links TRBV5-8 with TRBJ1-5, with 10 bases matching TRBD1. The CDR3 spans 14 residues. CDR1 and CDR2 (germline): SGHTS, YDEGEE. V shed 6 bases and J 5 bases; nucleotides not matched to a gene: 5. CDR3: CASNRDRGYQPQHF. CDR3 in DNA: TGTGCCAGCAACCGGGACAGGGGATATCAGCCCCAGCATTTT.

The rearrangement joins TRBV7-6 to TRBJ2-2, with D possibly matching TRBD1 (6 bases). The CDR3 totals 15 residues. Germline assignment: CDR1 SGHVS and CDR2 FNYEAQ. Trimming left V 2 bases short and J 0 bases short, with 7 bases between. DNA of the CDR3: TGTGCCAGCAGCTTATCAGGGGCGAACACCGGGGAGCTGTTTTTT. It is translated as CASSLSGANTGELFF. The variable domain in full, completed from reference TRBV7-6 and TRBJ2-2, reads GAGVSQSPRYKVTKRGQDVALRCDPISGHVSLYWYRQALGQGPEFLTYFNYEAQQDKSGLPNDRFSAERPEGSISTLTIQRTEQRDSAMYRCASSLSGANTGELFFGEGSRLTVL.

The chain links TRBV6-6 to TRBJ2-3, with D perhaps matching TRBD1 (6 bases). Trimming stripped 6 bases from V and 12 bases from J, with 13 bases between. The CDR3 contains 11 residues. Looked up from germline, CDR1 is MNHNY and CDR2 is SVGAGI (reference sequence). The CDR3 spells CASSYPGHQYF. The CDR3 DNA follows: TGTGCCAGCAGCTACCCGGGACACCAGTATTTT.

The count of this clone is one. V and J are TRBV6-5 and TRBJ1-1; 8 bases map to TRBD1. The CDR3 covers 14 residues. In germline, CDR1 is MNHEY, CDR2 SVGAGI. The J segment lost 7 bases and the V segment lost 5 bases, leaving 9 bases of the junction unmatched. As DNA, the CDR3 is TGTGCCAGCAGTCCCTCGACAGGGGACCATGAAGCTTTCTTT. Its protein product is CASSPSTGDHEAFF.

The V call is TRBV3-1 (or the pseudogene TRBV3-2), the J call TRBJ2-7; 7 bases are a match to TRBD2. Germline values: CDR1 LGHDT, CDR2 YNNKEL (reference sequence). This CDR3 contains 12 residues. The junction had 7 bases not matched to a gene; V was cut back by 8 bases and J by 6 bases. The CDR3: CASGSSGGEQYF. CDR3 bases: TGTGCCAGCGGATCTAGCGGCGGCGAGCAGTACTTC.